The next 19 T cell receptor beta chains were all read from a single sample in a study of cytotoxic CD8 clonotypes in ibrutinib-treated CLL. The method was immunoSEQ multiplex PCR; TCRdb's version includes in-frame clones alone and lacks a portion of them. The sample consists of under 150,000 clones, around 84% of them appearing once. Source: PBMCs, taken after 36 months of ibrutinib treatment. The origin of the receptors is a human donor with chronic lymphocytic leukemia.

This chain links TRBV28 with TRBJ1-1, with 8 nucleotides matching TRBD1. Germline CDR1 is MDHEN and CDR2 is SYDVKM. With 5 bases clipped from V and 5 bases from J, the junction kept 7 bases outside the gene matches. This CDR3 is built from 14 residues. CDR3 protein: CASSAGGSRTEAFF. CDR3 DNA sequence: TGTGCCAGCAGTGCAGGGGGCTCGAGGACTGAAGCTTTCTTT.

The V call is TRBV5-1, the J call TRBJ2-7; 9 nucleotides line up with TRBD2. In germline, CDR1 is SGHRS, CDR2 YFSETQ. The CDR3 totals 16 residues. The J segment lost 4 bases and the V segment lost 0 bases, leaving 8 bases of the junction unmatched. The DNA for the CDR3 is TGCGCCAGCAGCTTGGTGGCGGCGGGGGGGCTGTACGAGCAGTACTTC. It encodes CASSLVAAGGLYEQYF.

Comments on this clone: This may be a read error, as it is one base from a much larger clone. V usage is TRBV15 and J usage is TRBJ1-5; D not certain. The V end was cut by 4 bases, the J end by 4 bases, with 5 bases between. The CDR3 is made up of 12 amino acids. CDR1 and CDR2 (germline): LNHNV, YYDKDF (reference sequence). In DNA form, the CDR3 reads TGTGCCACCAGCAAAGAGAATCAGCCCCAGCATTTT. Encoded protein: CATSKENQPQHF.

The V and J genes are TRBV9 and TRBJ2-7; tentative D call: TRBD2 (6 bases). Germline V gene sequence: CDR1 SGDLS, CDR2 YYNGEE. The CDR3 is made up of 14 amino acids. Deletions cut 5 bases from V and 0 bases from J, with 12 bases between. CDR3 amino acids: CASRYSGDSYEQYF. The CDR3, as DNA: TGTGCCAGCAGATATAGCGGTGACTCCTACGAGCAGTACTTC. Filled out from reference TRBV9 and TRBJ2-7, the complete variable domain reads DSGVTQTPKHLITATGQRVTLRCSPRSGDLSVYWYQQSLDQGLQFLIQYYNGEERAKGNILERFSAQQFPDLHSELNLSSLELGDSALYFCASRYSGDSYEQYFGPGTRLTVT.

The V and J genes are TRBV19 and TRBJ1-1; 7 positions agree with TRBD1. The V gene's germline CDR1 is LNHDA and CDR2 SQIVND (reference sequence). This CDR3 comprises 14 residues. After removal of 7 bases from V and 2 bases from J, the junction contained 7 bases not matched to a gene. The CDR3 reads CASNRQGGNTEAFF. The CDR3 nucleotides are TGTGCCAGTAATCGACAGGGCGGTAACACTGAAGCTTTCTTT. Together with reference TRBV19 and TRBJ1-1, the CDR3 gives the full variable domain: DGGITQSPKYLFRKEGQNVTLSCEQNLNHDAMYWYRQDPGQGLRLIYYSQIVNDFQKGDIAEGYSVSREKKESFPLTVTSAQKNPTAFYLCASNRQGGNTEAFFGQGTRLTVV.

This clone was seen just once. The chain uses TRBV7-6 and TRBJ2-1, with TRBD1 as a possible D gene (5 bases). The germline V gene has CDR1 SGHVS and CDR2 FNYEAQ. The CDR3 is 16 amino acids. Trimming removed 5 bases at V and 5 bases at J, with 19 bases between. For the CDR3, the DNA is TGTGCCAGCAGCCCCGACCAGGGCCCGCTGGACAATGAGCAGTTCTTC. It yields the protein CASSPDQGPLDNEQFF.

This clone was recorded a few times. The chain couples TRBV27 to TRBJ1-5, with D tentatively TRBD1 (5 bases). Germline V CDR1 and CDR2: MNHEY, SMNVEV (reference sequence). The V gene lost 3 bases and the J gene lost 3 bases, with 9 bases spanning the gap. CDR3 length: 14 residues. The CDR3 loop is CASSFMGPNQPQHF. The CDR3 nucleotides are TGTGCCAGCAGTTTCATGGGGCCCAATCAGCCCCAGCATTTT.

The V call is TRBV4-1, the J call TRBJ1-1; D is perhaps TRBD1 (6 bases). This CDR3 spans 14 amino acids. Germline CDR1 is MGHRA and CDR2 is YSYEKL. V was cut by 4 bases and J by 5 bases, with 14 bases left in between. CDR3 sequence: CASSPIQGRTEAFF. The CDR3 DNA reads TGCGCCAGCAGCCCCATACAGGGAAGGACTGAAGCTTTCTTT.

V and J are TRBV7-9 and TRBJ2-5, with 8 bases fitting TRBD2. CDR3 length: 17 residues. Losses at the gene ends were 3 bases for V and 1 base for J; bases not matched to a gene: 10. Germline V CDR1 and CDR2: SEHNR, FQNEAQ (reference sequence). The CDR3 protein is CASSFPGVAGLQETQYF. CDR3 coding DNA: TGTGCCAGCAGCTTCCCTGGGGTAGCGGGGCTCCAAGAGACCCAGTACTTC.

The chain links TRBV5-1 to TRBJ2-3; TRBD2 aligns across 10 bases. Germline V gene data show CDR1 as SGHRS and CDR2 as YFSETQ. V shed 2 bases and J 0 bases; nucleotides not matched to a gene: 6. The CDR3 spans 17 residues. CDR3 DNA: TGCGCCAGCAGCTTACTACTAGCGGGATTTAGCACAGATACGCAGTATTTT. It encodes CASSLLLAGFSTDTQYF.

The CDR3 protein is CASSGGVNYGYTF. The CDR3 bases are TGTGCCAGCAGCGGCGGGGTTAACTATGGCTACACCTTC. The gene calls are TRBV9 and TRBJ1-2, with D uncertain. Trimming stripped 3 bases from V and 1 base from J, with 7 bases between. CDR1 and CDR2 (germline): SGDLS, YYNGEE. This CDR3 is 13 amino acids long.

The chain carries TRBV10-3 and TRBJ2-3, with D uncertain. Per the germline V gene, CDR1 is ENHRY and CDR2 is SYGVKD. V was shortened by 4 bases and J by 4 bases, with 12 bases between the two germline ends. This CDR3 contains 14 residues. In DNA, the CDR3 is TGTGCCATCAGTGTGAGGCAGGTGGCAGATACGCAGTATTTT. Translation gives CAISVRQVADTQYF.

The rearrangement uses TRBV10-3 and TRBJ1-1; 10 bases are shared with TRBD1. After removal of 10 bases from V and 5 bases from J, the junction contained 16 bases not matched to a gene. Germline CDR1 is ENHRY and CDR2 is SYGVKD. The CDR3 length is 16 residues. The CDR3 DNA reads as TGTGCCAGTCGAGCCTCCCCCGGGGACAGGGGAACTGAAGCTTTCTTT. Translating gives CASRASPGDRGTEAFF.

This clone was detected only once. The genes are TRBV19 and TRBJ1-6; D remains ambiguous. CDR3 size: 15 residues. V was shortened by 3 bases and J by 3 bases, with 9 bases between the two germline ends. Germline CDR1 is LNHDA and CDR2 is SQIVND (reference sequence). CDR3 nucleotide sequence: TGTGCCAGTAGTATGCGGGATCGCTATAATTCACCCCTCCACTTT. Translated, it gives CASSMRDRYNSPLHF.

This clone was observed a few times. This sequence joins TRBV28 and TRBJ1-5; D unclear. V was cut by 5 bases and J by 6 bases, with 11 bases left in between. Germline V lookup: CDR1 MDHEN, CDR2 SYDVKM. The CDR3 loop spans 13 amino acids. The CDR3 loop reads CASSPAGPQPQHF. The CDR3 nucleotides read TGTGCCAGCAGTCCCGCTGGCCCTCAGCCCCAGCATTTT.

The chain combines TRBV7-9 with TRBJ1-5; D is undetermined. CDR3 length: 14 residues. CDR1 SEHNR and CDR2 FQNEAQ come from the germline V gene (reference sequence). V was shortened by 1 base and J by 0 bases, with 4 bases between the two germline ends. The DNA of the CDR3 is TGTGCCAGCAGCTTAGGACCTAGCAATCAGCCCCAGCATTTT. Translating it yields CASSLGPSNQPQHF.

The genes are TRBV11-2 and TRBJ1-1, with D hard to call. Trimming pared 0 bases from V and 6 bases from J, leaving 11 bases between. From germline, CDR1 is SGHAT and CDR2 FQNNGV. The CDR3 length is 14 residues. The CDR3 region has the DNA TGTGCCAGCAGCTTAGATCTCACATTTCCTGAAGCTTTCTTT. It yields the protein CASSLDLTFPEAFF. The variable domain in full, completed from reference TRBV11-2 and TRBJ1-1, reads EAGVAQSPRYKIIEKRQSVAFWCNPISGHATLYWYQQILGQGPKLLIQFQNNGVVDDSQLPKDRFSAERLKGVDSTLKIQPAKLEDSAVYLCASSLDLTFPEAFFGQGTRLTVV.

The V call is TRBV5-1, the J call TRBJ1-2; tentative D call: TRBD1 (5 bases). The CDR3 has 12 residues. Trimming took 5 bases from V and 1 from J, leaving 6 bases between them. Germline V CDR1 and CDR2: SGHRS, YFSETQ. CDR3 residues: CASRTDNYGYTF. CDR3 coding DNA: TGCGCCAGCAGGACAGATAACTATGGCTACACCTTC.

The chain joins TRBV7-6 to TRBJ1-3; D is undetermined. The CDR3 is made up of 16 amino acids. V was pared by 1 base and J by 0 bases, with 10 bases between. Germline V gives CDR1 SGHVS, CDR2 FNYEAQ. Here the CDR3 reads CASSLGGRNSGNTIYF. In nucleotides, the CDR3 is TGTGCCAGCAGCTTAGGTGGGCGGAACTCTGGAAACACCATATATTTT. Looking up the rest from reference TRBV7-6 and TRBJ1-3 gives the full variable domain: GAGVSQSPRYKVTKRGQDVALRCDPISGHVSLYWYRQALGQGPEFLTYFNYEAQQDKSGLPNDRFSAERPEGSISTLTIQRTEQRDSAMYRCASSLGGRNSGNTIYFGEGSWLTVV.